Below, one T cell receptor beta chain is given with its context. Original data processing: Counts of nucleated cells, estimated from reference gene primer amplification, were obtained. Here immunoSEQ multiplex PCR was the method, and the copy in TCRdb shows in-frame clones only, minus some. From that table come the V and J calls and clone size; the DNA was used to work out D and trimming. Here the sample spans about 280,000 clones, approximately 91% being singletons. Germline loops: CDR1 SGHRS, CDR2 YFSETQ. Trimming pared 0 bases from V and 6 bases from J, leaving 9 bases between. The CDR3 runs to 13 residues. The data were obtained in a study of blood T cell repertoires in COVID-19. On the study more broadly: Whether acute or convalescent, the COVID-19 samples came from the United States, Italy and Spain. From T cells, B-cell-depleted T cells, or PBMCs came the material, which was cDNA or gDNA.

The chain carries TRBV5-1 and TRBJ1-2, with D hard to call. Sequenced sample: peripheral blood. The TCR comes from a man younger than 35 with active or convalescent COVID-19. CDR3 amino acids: CASSLGLGDGYTF. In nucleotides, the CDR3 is TGCGCCAGCAGCTTGGGTCTCGGAGATGGCTACACCTTC.